This TCR beta chain is drawn from a study of T-cell reconstitution after alpha-beta-depleted transplantation in children. The CDR3 spans 13 residues. CDR1 and CDR2 (germline): KGHSH, LQKENI. V was cut by 4 bases and J by 1 base, with 7 bases left in between. Remarks on this clonotype: The target antigen is unknown.

Library preparation (for TCRbeta) was performed with unique molecular identifiers. TCRdb re-derived calls from the PCR reads in MiXCR, one entry per CDR3 protein. Of 450,000 to 600,000 distinct CDR3 sequences detected, around 13% appear once; the ten largest clones hold around 2%. Findings and limits, study-wide: Roughly two months post-transplant, alpha-beta T cells reportedly originated from several hundred graft clones that had expanded. At day 60, the high TCRbeta diversity found in some patients originated from recipient T cells and thymic progenitors that had survived. Once a year had passed after transplant, T-cell counts and diversity came mostly from newly produced T cells.

The rearrangement links TRBV18 to TRBJ2-5, with D unclear. The clonotype comes from a male patient between 5 and 17 years old who had a stem cell transplant for acute myeloid leukemia, so the T cells may come from the graft donor. This specimen was PBMCs, mostly from graft donor cells, taken 360 days after TCRalphabeta/CD19-depleted stem cell transplant. The CDR3 DNA follows: TGTGCCAGCTCACAGTTGACCCAAGAGACCCAGTACTTC. Protein sequence: CASSQLTQETQYF.